This TCR beta chain was obtained from a study of cytomegalovirus exposure and HLA in healthy donors. Germline-derived CDR1 and CDR2 are LNHDA and SQIVND (reference sequence). Between the trimmed V and J ends, which lost 4 bases and 2 bases, there was a span of 12 bases. The CDR3 is made up of 14 amino acids. General study findings and limits: Reported performance of the classifier showed diagnosis of cytomegalovirus status with high specificity and sensitivity.

PCR used 60 Vbeta primers and 13 Jbeta primers. The method was immunoSEQ multiplex PCR; TCRdb's version includes in-frame clones alone and lacks a portion of them. The sample gives 160,000 or so clones, roughly 78% of which show up once; roughly 2% is in the top ten. Points on this clone: Its specificity is not known.

The origin of this receptor is a man aged 40-49 years in good health and CMV-seronegative. The rearrangement joins TRBV19 to TRBJ2-7, with D hard to call. The sample consisted of PBMCs. The CDR3 sequence: CASSTSAAPYEQYF. The CDR3 DNA reads as TGTGCCAGTAGTACAAGTGCGGCTCCCTACGAGCAGTACTTC.